This TCR beta chain was sequenced in a study of early T cells in non-severe SARS-CoV-2 infection. In the study overall: Sequencing targeted bulk RNA from unsorted whole blood, leaving chains unpaired.

Individual cDNA molecules received unique molecular identifiers. TCRdb analysed the 5' RACE reads with MiXCR anew, one entry per CDR3 protein. The sample shows about 45,000 distinct CDR3 sequences, around 10% of them seen only once. Study-wide results and caveats: Matches to VDJdb favored anti-spike CD8 responses and missed private and CD4 specificities.

Details on this clonotype: Its antigen is unknown.

The CDR3 has 12 amino acids. From germline, CDR1 is SGHVS and CDR2 FQNEAQ. V was clipped by 3 bases and J by 8 bases, with 8 bases between them. The sample comprised whole blood. The sequence came from an adult who was a healthcare worker with PCR-confirmed SARS-CoV-2 infection or an uninfected control (not recorded which). This chain links TRBV7-8 with TRBJ2-4; D is possibly TRBD2 (6 bases). Here the CDR3 reads CASSFRGDIQYF. The CDR3 DNA is TGTGCCAGCAGCTTTCGCGGGGACATTCAGTACTTC.